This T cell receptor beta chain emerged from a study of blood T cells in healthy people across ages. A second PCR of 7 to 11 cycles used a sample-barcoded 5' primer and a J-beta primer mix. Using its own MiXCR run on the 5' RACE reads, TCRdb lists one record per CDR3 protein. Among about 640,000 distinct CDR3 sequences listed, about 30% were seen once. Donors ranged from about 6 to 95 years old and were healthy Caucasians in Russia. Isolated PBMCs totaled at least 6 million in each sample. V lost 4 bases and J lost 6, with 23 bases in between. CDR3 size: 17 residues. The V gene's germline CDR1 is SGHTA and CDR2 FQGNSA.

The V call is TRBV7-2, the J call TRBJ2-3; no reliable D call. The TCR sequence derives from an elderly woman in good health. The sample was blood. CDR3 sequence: CASSSRSASRRHDTQYF. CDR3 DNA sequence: TGTGCCAGCAGCTCCAGGTCAGCGTCCCGCCGCCACGATACGCAGTATTTT.